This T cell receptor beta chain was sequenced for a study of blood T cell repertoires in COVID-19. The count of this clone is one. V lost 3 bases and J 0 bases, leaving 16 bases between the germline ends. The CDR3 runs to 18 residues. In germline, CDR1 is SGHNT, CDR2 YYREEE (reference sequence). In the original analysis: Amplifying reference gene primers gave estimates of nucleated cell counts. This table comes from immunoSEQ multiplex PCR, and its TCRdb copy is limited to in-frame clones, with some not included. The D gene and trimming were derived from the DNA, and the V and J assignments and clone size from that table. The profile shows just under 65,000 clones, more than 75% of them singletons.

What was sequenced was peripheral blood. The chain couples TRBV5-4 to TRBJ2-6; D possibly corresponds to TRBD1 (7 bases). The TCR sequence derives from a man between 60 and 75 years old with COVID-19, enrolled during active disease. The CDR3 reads CASSYGGGPFSGANVLTF. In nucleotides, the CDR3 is TGTGCCAGCAGCTACGGAGGGGGCCCTTTCTCTGGGGCCAACGTCCTGACTTTC. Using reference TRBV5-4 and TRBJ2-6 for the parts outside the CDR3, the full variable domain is ETGVTQSPTHLIKTRGQQVTLRCSSQSGHNTVSWYQQALGQGPQFIFQYYREEENGRGNFPPRFSGLQFPNYSSELNVNALELDDSALYLCASSYGGGPFSGANVLTFGAGSRLTVL.